Here is one T cell receptor beta chain with its context. The data derive from a study of CD8+ T cells in alopecia areata. The wider study: Dosing with tofacitinib proceeded for 6 to 18 months, followed by 6 months off drug.

Noted treatment: oral pan-JAK inhibitor, 5-10 mg twice daily. Trimming removed 0 bases from V and 1 base from J, with 18 bases in between. This CDR3 contains 17 residues. Germline loops: CDR1 GTSNPN, CDR2 SVGIG (reference sequence). Sequencing used cDNA as its template, made by extracting RNA and reverse transcribing it. The data were produced by immunoSEQ multiplex PCR, yet TCRdb's version contains in-frame clones alone and is incomplete. The sample includes fewer than 150,000 clones, approximately 55% of them seen just once. The rearrangement joins TRBV30 to TRBJ2-5, with D possibly TRBD1 on 5 matching bases. The TCR comes from a human donor with alopecia areata. The input for sequencing was CD4+ T cells sorted from blood, taken at week 24, from a patient treated with tofacitinib. The CDR3 DNA reads TGTGCCTGGAGTGTAACAGGCCCCTTATTAGGCCAAGAGACCCAGTACTTC. Its translation: CAWSVTGPLLGQETQYF.